Listed below are T cell receptor beta chains from one sample, sequenced in a study of graft-versus-host responses after intestinal transplantation. Sequencing was performed with immunoSEQ multiplex PCR; in TCRdb, only in-frame clones are kept and a portion is missing. Of some 5,000 clones listed, around 27% are singletons. The specimen comprised alloreactive CD4+ T cells from a mixed lymphocyte reaction culture, sampled before transplantation. These receptors all come from a human patient who was an organ donor for intestinal transplantation. Each CDR3 is given with its conserved first and last residue. The D gene is left open where the match is weak. The size entry is marked missing in some rows and otherwise reads once, few, many or a size class.

D	size	V	J	CDR3	DNA
NA	NA	TRBV30	TRBJ1-5	CAWSASNHPQHF	TGTGCCTGGAGTGCTAGTAATCATCCCCAGCATTTT
NA	NA	TRBV6-8	TRBJ2-7	CASTVRVAYEQYF	TGTGCCAGCACCGTCCGGGTCGCCTACGAGCAGTACTTC
NA	few	TRBV20-1	TRBJ1-5	CSARDDRSQHF	TGCAGTGCTAGAGATGATCGGTCCCAGCATTTT
NA	few	TRBV12-5	TRBJ2-7	CASGLVSASYEQYF	TGTGCTAGTGGTTTGGTAAGCGCCTCCTACGAGCAGTACTTC
NA	NA	TRBV4-3	TRBJ2-6	CASSQARFSGANVLTF	TGCGCCAGCAGCCAAGCCAGATTCTCTGGGGCCAACGTCCTGACTTTC
NA	NA	TRBV19	TRBJ1-2	CASSIPTNYGYTF	TGTGCCAGTAGTATACCGACAAACTATGGCTACACCTTC
NA	large	TRBV25-1	TRBJ2-7	CASSEYQGGYEQYF	TGTGCCAGCAGTGAATATCAGGGAGGCTACGAGCAGTACTTC
NA	medium-sized	TRBV10-3	TRBJ2-1	CAISEGTPYEQFF	TGTGCCATCAGTGAGGGGACTCCTTATGAGCAGTTCTTC
NA	NA	TRBV19	TRBJ1-4	CASSSTGIRNEKLFF	TGTGCCAGTAGTTCCACCGGGATTCGAAATGAAAAACTGTTTTTT
NA	few	TRBV7-2	TRBJ2-7	CASSLDRDEQYF	TGTGCCAGCAGCTTAGACAGGGACGAGCAGTACTTC
NA	NA	TRBV11-1	TRBJ2-3	CASSPREPGLDTQYF	TGTGCCAGCAGCCCGAGGGAGCCGGGGCTTGATACGCAGTATTTT
NA	NA	TRBV12-5	TRBJ2-3	CASGGVTDTQYF	TGTGCTAGTGGAGGAGTCACAGATACGCAGTATTTT
TRBD1	few	TRBV18	TRBJ2-1	CASSRTGGSYNEQFF	TGTGCCAGCTCACGGACAGGGGGCTCCTACAATGAGCAGTTCTTC
TRBD1	NA	TRBV27	TRBJ1-4	CASSKGQGGEKLFF	TGTGCCAGCAGTAAGGGACAGGGTGGAGAAAAACTGTTTTTT
NA	few	TRBV6-5	TRBJ1-1	CASQGPLEAFF	TGTGCCAGCCAGGGCCCGCTTGAAGCTTTCTTT
TRBD1	NA	TRBV10-3	TRBJ1-6	CAITGGYNSPLHF	TGTGCCATCACAGGGGGCTATAATTCACCCCTCCACTTT
TRBD2	NA	TRBV5-6	TRBJ2-1	CASSLRLAVLNEQFF	TGTGCCAGCAGCCTCCGACTAGCGGTATTGAATGAGCAGTTCTTC
TRBD1	large	TRBV5-6	TRBJ1-6	CASSLRTGVSTYNSPLHF	TGTGCCAGCAGCTTGCGGACAGGCGTATCCACCTATAATTCACCCCTCCACTTT
NA	few	TRBV9	TRBJ1-1	CASSSPGATEAFF	TGTGCCAGCAGCAGCCCTGGGGCGACTGAAGCTTTCTTT
NA	NA	TRBV10-3	TRBJ1-2	CAISDNYGYTF	TGTGCCATCAGTGACAACTATGGCTACACCTTC
TRBD2	NA	TRBV19	TRBJ2-2	CASRLAGTGELFF	TGTGCCAGTAGACTAGCGGGCACCGGGGAGCTGTTTTTT
NA	NA	TRBV11-3	TRBJ2-7	CASSFVGGSGSYEQYF	TGTGCCAGCAGCTTCGTAGGGGGGTCGGGGTCCTACGAGCAGTACTTC
NA	NA	TRBV7-6	TRBJ2-7	CASSLAGGYEQYF	TGTGCCAGCAGCTTAGCAGGGGGCTACGAGCAGTACTTC
NA	NA	TRBV6-1	TRBJ1-2	CATRLGRDSGYGYTF	TGTGCCACCAGGTTGGGAAGGGATTCGGGGTATGGCTACACCTTC
NA	NA	TRBV7-9	TRBJ1-2	CASSFSQHHGKTYGYTF	TGTGCCAGCAGCTTTTCGCAACACCATGGAAAGACCTATGGCTACACCTTC
NA	large	TRBV10-3	TRBJ2-3	CAIRGSTDTQYF	TGTGCCATCAGGGGGAGCACAGATACGCAGTATTTT
TRBD2	few	TRBV30	TRBJ2-4	CARSSGGGIQYF	TGTGCCAGATCCAGCGGGGGTGGCATTCAGTACTTC
NA	NA	TRBV14	TRBJ2-7	CASSQWDSYEQYF	TGTGCCAGCAGCCAATGGGATTCTTACGAGCAGTACTTC
TRBD2	NA	TRBV18	TRBJ2-3	CASSYLPGLGSTDTQYF	TGTGCCAGCTCATACCTCCCGGGACTAGGGAGCACAGATACGCAGTATTTT
NA	NA	TRBV7-9	TRBJ2-3	CASSPKQDTQYF	TGTGCCAGCAGCCCGAAACAGGATACGCAGTATTTT
TRBD1	NA	TRBV11-3	TRBJ1-5	CASSLEGDSKWNQPQHF	TGTGCCAGCAGCTTAGAGGGGGACAGTAAGTGGAATCAGCCCCAGCATTTT
TRBD2	NA	TRBV2	TRBJ2-7	CASRRTSGGTYEQYF	TGTGCCAGCAGGCGGACTAGCGGGGGGACCTACGAGCAGTACTTC
NA	NA	TRBV9	TRBJ2-3	CASSLASSTDTQYF	TGTGCCAGCAGTCTAGCGTCAAGCACAGATACGCAGTATTTT
NA	once	TRBV19	TRBJ2-1	CASSIPGGDEQFF	TGTGCCAGTAGTATCCCCGGGGGCGATGAGCAGTTCTTC
NA	few	TRBV6-6	TRBJ1-6	CASSYSSSYNSPLHF	TGTGCCAGCAGTTACTCCAGCTCCTATAATTCACCCCTCCACTTT